This T cell receptor beta chain was sequenced for a study of cytomegalovirus exposure and HLA in healthy donors. Study context: Earlier results showed roughly 120 million unique TCR beta sequences derived from roughly 180 million T cells. Study results and limitations: Apart from CMV serostatus, no immune exposure information was available.

A remark on this clone: Antigen unknown.

Amplification used 60 Vbeta primers and 13 Jbeta primers. Assay used: immunoSEQ multiplex PCR; TCRdb lists only in-frame clones, some missing. The repertoire holds over 200,000 clones, with around four fifths as singletons. The length of the CDR3 is 15 residues. Per the germline V gene, CDR1 is SGHDT and CDR2 is YYEEEE. Trimming stripped 2 bases from V and 2 bases from J, with 11 bases between. The V call is TRBV5-6, the J call TRBJ1-3; no reliable D call. Sequenced: PBMCs. The clonotype was recovered from a male donor in good health and CMV-seronegative. This chain's CDR3 is CASSFEGYAGNTIYF. CDR3 coding DNA: TGTGCCAGCAGCTTTGAGGGTTATGCTGGAAACACCATATATTTT.